These T cell receptor beta chains were read from a single sample in a study of T-cell memory formation after mild COVID-19. TCRdb independently ran MiXCR on the 5' RACE reads; one entry per CDR3 protein. The sample gives a few hundred thousand distinct CDR3 sequences, about a sixth of which show up once; around 20% is in the top ten. The sample consisted of PBMCs or a T cell subset sorted from them (not recorded which). The receptors shown here come from a man between 18 and 29 years old who had mild COVID-19 (a few samples of this study predate the infection). Cell type and time point are not known. The CDR3 runs from the conserved cysteine through the conserved F or W. The D gene is left open where the match is weak. The size field is filled for only some rows; it gives once, few, many or a size class.

V	D	J	size	DNA	CDR3
TRBV6-6	TRBD2	TRBJ2-5	.	TGTGCCAGCAGTGATCCGGGAGGAGAGACCCAGTACTTC	CASSDPGGETQYF
TRBV10-3	TRBD1	TRBJ1-2	.	TGTGCCATCAGTGACCACGGGGACAGTAACTATGGCTACACCTTC	CAISDHGDSNYGYTF
TRBV19	.	TRBJ2-7	.	TGTGCCAGTAGTATGGGGCCTAACTACGAGCAGTACTTC	CASSMGPNYEQYF
TRBV5-4	.	TRBJ2-2	.	TGTGCCAGCACCGGGTCCACCGGGGAGCTGTTTTTT	CASTGSTGELFF
TRBV4-3	.	TRBJ1-2	.	TGCGCCAGCAGCCAACACCACAGTGGCAACTATGGCTACACCTTC	CASSQHHSGNYGYTF
TRBV5-4	TRBD2	TRBJ2-5	few	TGTGCCAGCAGCTTTAAGGCGGGAGAGGAGACCCAGTACTTC	CASSFKAGEETQYF
TRBV12-5	TRBD1	TRBJ2-1	few	TGTGCTAGTGGTACAGGGGCCAATGAGCAGTTCTTC	CASGTGANEQFF
TRBV6-5	.	TRBJ1-4	few	TGTGCCAGCAGTTACCCGGAACAACTGTTTTTT	CASSYPEQLFF
TRBV3-1	TRBD2	TRBJ2-5	.	TGTGCCAGCAGCCAGCATAGCGGGGGGGCCCGGGAGACCCAGTACTTC	CASSQHSGGARETQYF
TRBV12-3/TRBV12-4	.	TRBJ1-2	few	TGTGCCAGCAGTTTAACCCAGGCTTATGGCTACACCTTC	CASSLTQAYGYTF
TRBV5-1	.	TRBJ1-1	.	TGCGCCAGCAGCCACCGGCCGGGAGGAACGGACACTGAAGCTTTCTTT	CASSHRPGGTDTEAFF
TRBV24-1	.	TRBJ2-1	few	TGTGCCACCAGTGATTTCACGCCCCAGGGGCCCAATGAGCAGTTCTTC	CATSDFTPQGPNEQFF
TRBV5-1	TRBD1	TRBJ1-1	many	TGCGCCAGCAGCTACACAGGGGACACTGAAGCTTTCTTT	CASSYTGDTEAFF
TRBV19	.	TRBJ1-6	few	TGTGCCAGTAGTATAGCTTCTCCAGGGGAATCACCCCTCCACTTT	CASSIASPGESPLHF
TRBV19	.	TRBJ1-1	.	TGTGCCAGTAGTAAGGCGACCTGGGGTACTGAAGCTTTCTTT	CASSKATWGTEAFF
TRBV6-2/TRBV6-3	.	TRBJ2-7	.	TGTGCCAGCAGTTGGCCGGGGACGGGGACATACGAGCAGTACTTC	CASSWPGTGTYEQYF
TRBV12-3/TRBV12-4	TRBD1	TRBJ1-4	few	TGTGCCAGCAGTTTACGGCAGGGGGATGAAAAACTGTTTTTT	CASSLRQGDEKLFF
TRBV20-1	TRBD1	TRBJ1-6	.	TGCAGTGCTAGAGATGTGGGGAGAGGGGGCAATTCACCCCTCCACTTT	CSARDVGRGGNSPLHF
TRBV30	.	TRBJ1-2	many	TGTGCCTGGAGTGTACACAGTAGGGGGTACGGTGGCTACACCTTC	CAWSVHSRGYGGYTF
TRBV11-2	TRBD1	TRBJ1-1	.	TGTGCCAGCAGCTTTGGACAGGGCTTCGCGAACACTGAAGCTTTCTTT	CASSFGQGFANTEAFF
TRBV5-1	.	TRBJ2-5	.	TGCGCCAGCAGCTTGGATGGGATGGGGAAGACCCAGTACTTC	CASSLDGMGKTQYF
TRBV7-6	.	TRBJ1-2	.	TGTGCCAGCAGCTTAGCCCCCAAACAGGGTGACTATGGCTACACCTTC	CASSLAPKQGDYGYTF
TRBV7-8	TRBD2	TRBJ2-3	.	TGTGCCAGCAGCCCCAGAAATAGCGGGACAGATACGCAGTATTTT	CASSPRNSGTDTQYF
TRBV28	TRBD1	TRBJ1-4	.	TGTGCCAGCAGGGGGTCAGGGGGAAATCAAAAACTGTTTTTT	CASRGSGGNQKLFF
TRBV6-2/TRBV6-3	.	TRBJ2-1	many	TGTGCCAGCAGTTACTCGAGGACTGGCAATGAGCAGTTCTTC	CASSYSRTGNEQFF
TRBV7-6	.	TRBJ1-1	.	TGTGCCAGCAGCTTTAATTCGGGGGACACTGAAGCTTTCTTT	CASSFNSGDTEAFF
TRBV28	.	TRBJ1-1	.	TGTGCCAGCAGCCCCCGGCCAGAGAACACTGAAGCTTTCTTT	CASSPRPENTEAFF
TRBV4-1	TRBD1	TRBJ2-5	few	TGCGCCAGCAGCCCAGGGGGATCGGGCAGCAAAGAGACCCAGTACTTC	CASSPGGSGSKETQYF
TRBV5-6	.	TRBJ1-2	.	TGTGCCAGCAGCTCCGTAGGAGGGACAATATTCCGCTACACCTTC	CASSSVGGTIFRYTF
TRBV24-1	TRBD1	TRBJ2-3	.	TGTGCCACCAGTGACCCCGGGACAGGGGTTGAGGATACGCAGTATTTT	CATSDPGTGVEDTQYF
TRBV7-9	.	TRBJ2-2	.	TGTGCCAGCAGCCCCCAGGCGGACACGAACACCGGGGAGCTGTTTTTT	CASSPQADTNTGELFF
TRBV7-9	.	TRBJ1-3	few	TGTGCCAGCTGCTGCTCTGGAAACACCATATATTTT	CASCCSGNTIYF
TRBV15	.	TRBJ1-5	.	TGTGCCACCAGCAGAGATCAGGGGAACCAGCCCCAGCATTTT	CATSRDQGNQPQHF
TRBV5-1	.	TRBJ1-4	.	TGCGCCAGCAGCTCCGGGGGTGGAACTAATGAAAAACTGTTTTTT	CASSSGGGTNEKLFF
TRBV5-1	TRBD1	TRBJ2-3	few	TGCGCCAGCAGCTATTTTGGGACAGGGACCGCAGATACGCAGTATTTT	CASSYFGTGTADTQYF
TRBV11-2	.	TRBJ1-6	many	TGTGCCAGCAGCTTAGACAGGGTTTTCTCACCCCTCCACTTT	CASSLDRVFSPLHF
TRBV28	TRBD1	TRBJ1-5	many	TGTGCCAGCAGTTTTGAGGGACAGGGGGCGTTCAATCAGCCCCAGCATTTT	CASSFEGQGAFNQPQHF
TRBV19	.	TRBJ1-2	few	TGTGCCAGTAGTATAGGAGGGCGGAGGAGTGATGTCTATGGCTACACCTTC	CASSIGGRRSDVYGYTF
TRBV6-1	.	TRBJ2-1	few	TGTGCCAGCAGTCCCCGTCCCGTGGACTACAATGAGCAGTTCTTC	CASSPRPVDYNEQFF
TRBV4-2	TRBD2	TRBJ2-1	few	TGTGCCAGCAGCCAGGCGGGTAGCGGGGCGGTCGGGCTGTTCTTC	CASSQAGSGAVGLFF
TRBV4-3	.	TRBJ1-2	few	TGCGCCAGCAGCCGAGCCGGGACACCGTATGGCTACACCTTC	CASSRAGTPYGYTF
TRBV11-2	.	TRBJ2-3	few	TGTGCCAGCAGCCCGAAGATCGGGGCCCCTTTTGCAGATACGCAGTATTTT	CASSPKIGAPFADTQYF
TRBV4-1	TRBD1	TRBJ1-5	few	TGCGCCAGCAGCCAAGGACAGGGGCCCTATCAGCCCCAGCATTTT	CASSQGQGPYQPQHF
TRBV6-2/TRBV6-3	.	TRBJ1-2	few	TGTGCCAGCACCAACCGAGGCCATTCTGGCTACACCTTC	CASTNRGHSGYTF
TRBV7-9	TRBD2	TRBJ2-7	few	TGTGCCAGCAGCCCAGGGACTAGCCACGAGCAGTACTTC	CASSPGTSHEQYF
TRBV2	.	TRBJ1-6	many	TGTGCCAGCCAGGCGGACGAATCCAATTCACCCCTCCACTTT	CASQADESNSPLHF
TRBV7-9	TRBD1	TRBJ2-5	.	TGTGCCAGCAGCTTGGGACAGGCAGTAGAGACCCAGTACTTC	CASSLGQAVETQYF
TRBV20-1	.	TRBJ2-1	many	TGCAGTGCTAGAGATGGGACTTCCGCCTACAATGAGCAGTTCTTC	CSARDGTSAYNEQFF
TRBV4-1	TRBD1	TRBJ2-7	.	TGCGCCAGCAGCCAAGATGAGGGGGCAACCTACGAGCAGTACTTC	CASSQDEGATYEQYF
TRBV5-1	TRBD1	TRBJ2-2	few	TGCGCCAGCAGGGGAAAACAGGGGGCGCCCATCGGGGAGCTGTTTTTT	CASRGKQGAPIGELFF
TRBV24-1	TRBD2	TRBJ2-1	many	TGTGCCACCAGTGATTCGCCCACGACTAGCGGGGGTCATGAGCAGTTCTTC	CATSDSPTTSGGHEQFF
TRBV7-3	TRBD2	TRBJ2-1	.	TGTGCCAGCAGTCGGACTAGCGGGGGGGACCGCGAGCAGTTCTTC	CASSRTSGGDREQFF
TRBV28	TRBD2	TRBJ2-3	few	TGTGCCAGCAGTCTCCTCCTGCGGGGGGGCCGAGATACGCAGTATTTT	CASSLLLRGGRDTQYF
TRBV7-9	.	TRBJ1-1	.	TGTGCCAGCAGCCGGGCTCGGGCCCTGAACACTGAAGCTTTCTTT	CASSRARALNTEAFF
TRBV29-1	.	TRBJ2-5	.	TGCAGCGTTTCAGTCCGCAGACAAGAGACCCAGTACTTC	CSVSVRRQETQYF